This T cell receptor beta chain stems from a study of metastatic and nonmetastatic thyroid tumors. Background on the study: Comparison of repertoires was carried out across blood and tumor or nodule tissue from malignant and benign thyroid patients. Whole-study findings and limits: When malignant thyroid tumors were compared with benign nodules, TCR beta diversity was reportedly significantly higher in the malignant tumors. This held in both blood and tumor samples.

Authors' processing steps: In papillary thyroid cancer, a distant-metastasis classifier was built using CDR3 differences across clinicopathological groups. TCRdb called clones again from the PCR reads with MiXCR. TCRdb's processing, not the authors', yielded these V and J calls. This repertoire shows about 15,000 clones, around 28% found once; its top ten account for 48%. About this clone itself: The antigen is not known.

The CDR3 runs to 14 residues. Germline V gene lookup returns CDR1 DFQATT and CDR2 SNEGSKA (reference sequence). J gave up 3 bases and V 1 base, and 6 bases lay outside the gene matches. None of the patients had undergone any treatment ahead of thyroid surgery. The genes are TRBV20-1 and TRBJ2-7; 7 nucleotides align to TRBD2. The TCR was taken from a male donor with papillary thyroid cancer or a benign thyroid nodule (not recorded which). Some clones in this sample may be carry-over from other donors' samples. The source material was tumor tissue. The CDR3 loop is CSARAPASGYEQYF. The CDR3 nucleotides are TGCAGTGCTAGAGCCCCTGCTAGCGGCTACGAGCAGTACTTC.